The next 10 T cell receptor beta chains were all read from a single sample in a study of blood T cell repertoires in COVID-19. Generated by immunoSEQ multiplex PCR, the TCRdb table keeps only in-frame clones and is missing some. The repertoire holds about 170,000 clones, with approximately 84% as singletons. The material sequenced was PBMCs or T cells enriched from blood (not recorded which). All receptors derive from a man between 50 and 59 years old who had recovered from COVID-19.

V is TRBV7-9 and J is TRBJ1-4; D remains unclear. The CDR3 runs to 14 residues. V gave up 7 bases and J gave up 3 bases, with 12 bases separating them. Germline V CDR1 and CDR2: SEHNR, FQNEAQ (reference sequence). CDR3 bases: TGTGCCAGCACAGTTGAGCGTGCTAATGAAAAACTGTTTTTT. Translation gives CASTVERANEKLFF.

The V gene is TRBV3-1 (or the pseudogene TRBV3-2), the J gene TRBJ2-2, with TRBD2 identical over 11 bases. Germline CDR1 is LGHDT and CDR2 is YNNKEL (reference sequence). CDR3 size: 16 residues. With V trimmed by 1 base and J by 6 bases, 4 bases remained unmatched. CDR3 DNA sequence: TGTGCCAGCAGCCAAGCCCCACTAGCGGGAGCCGGGGAGCTGTTTTTT. Translating gives CASSQAPLAGAGELFF.

This clone was observed at least ten times. The chain's CDR3 is CASSGTGYLITDTQYF. CDR3 nucleotide sequence: TGTGCCAGCAGTGGAACAGGGTACCTAATCACAGATACGCAGTATTTT. The chain employs TRBV28 and TRBJ2-3, with a weak D call TRBD1 (6 bases). V gave up 5 bases and J gave up 2 bases, with 17 bases separating them. Per germline, CDR1 MDHEN and CDR2 SYDVKM. The CDR3 runs 16 residues.

In DNA, the CDR3 is TGCGCCAGCCGGGAGGGGGTAGGTGGGGCCAACGTCCTGACTTTC. It is translated as CASREGVGGANVLTF. The rearrangement uses TRBV5-1 and TRBJ2-6, with TRBD2 identical over 8 bases. The CDR3 is made up of 15 amino acids. Germline V gene sequence: CDR1 SGHRS, CDR2 YFSETQ. After removal of 7 bases from V and 3 bases from J, the junction contained 6 bases not matched to a gene.

The CDR3 bases are TGTGCCAGCAGCCAAGATGGGGGCGCTGGGGCCAACGTCCTGACTTTC. This gives the protein CASSQDGGAGANVLTF. This chain joins TRBV4-2 and TRBJ2-6; D may be TRBD1 (6 bases). Deletions cut 0 bases from V and 2 bases from J, with 8 bases between. The CDR3 has 16 amino acids. CDR1 and CDR2 (germline): LGHNA, YNFKEQ.

The chain combines TRBV6-4 with TRBJ2-1, with TRBD2 as a possible D gene (5 bases). The CDR3 has 15 amino acids. Germline lookup yields CDR1 MRHNA and CDR2 SNTAGT. The germline V and J ends were trimmed by 5 bases and 3 bases, with 14 bases remaining between them. The CDR3 protein is CASSLHPEGYNEQFF. The CDR3 DNA sequence: TGTGCCAGCAGTCTCCATCCCGAGGGCTACAATGAGCAGTTCTTC.

The chain is built from TRBV18 and TRBJ2-1; a weak D match, TRBD2 (7 bases). CDR3 length equals 15 residues. Trimming removed 6 bases at V and 1 base at J, with 13 bases between. The germline gives CDR1 KGHSH, CDR2 LQKENI. Here the CDR3 DNA reads TGTGCCAGCTCCGGGGGGCTAGGATCCTACAATGAGCAGTTCTTC. Encoded protein: CASSGGLGSYNEQFF.

The chain recombines TRBV27 with TRBJ2-4; tentative D call: TRBD1 (6 bases). V gave up 5 bases and J gave up 0 bases, with 14 bases separating them. Looked up from germline, CDR1 is MNHEY and CDR2 is SMNVEV (reference sequence). This CDR3 has 16 residues. CDR3 amino acids: CASSPLRGIAKNIQYF. CDR3 coding DNA: TGTGCCAGCAGTCCCCTGAGGGGGATAGCCAAAAACATTCAGTACTTC.

The chain carries TRBV7-8 and TRBJ2-7, with D tentatively TRBD1 (6 bases). This CDR3 is built from 13 residues. Germline loops: CDR1 SGHVS, CDR2 FQNEAQ. V gave up 5 bases and J gave up 2 bases, with 10 bases separating them. The CDR3 nucleotides read TGTGCCAGCAGCGCGCGGACAGCCTACGAGCAGTACTTC. Amino acids: CASSARTAYEQYF.

J is TRBJ1-5 and V is TRBV7-2; D perhaps matches TRBD1 (6 bases). Trimming left V 4 bases short and J 6 bases short, with 13 bases between. CDR3 length equals 14 residues. Germline loops: CDR1 SGHTA, CDR2 FQGNSA. The CDR3 coding sequence is TGTGCCAGCAGCTCACCAGGGGCCAGTCAGCCCCAGCATTTT. Its translation is CASSSPGASQPQHF.